This TCR beta chain was identified during a study of cytomegalovirus exposure and HLA in healthy donors. Study results and caveats: In an earlier analysis, about 87% or about 30%: the productive usage of most TCR beta V segments. In a later analysis, an Asian-associated ancestry cluster reportedly showed fewer N-insertions than the roughly 650-donor mean. Analysis performed later showed TCR beta chains linked to HLA being more clonally expanded than equally common others.

With respect to this clone: Its matching antigen is unknown.

V lost 1 base and J lost 5, with 13 bases in between. Per the germline V gene, CDR1 is SGHDT and CDR2 is YYEEEE. The CDR3 totals 16 residues. The primer mix had 60 Vbeta and 13 Jbeta primers. This table comes from immunoSEQ multiplex PCR, and its TCRdb copy is limited to in-frame clones, with some not included. The sample yields nearly 200,000 clones, over 75% seen once. The TCR was taken from a boy between 2 and 10 years old in good health and CMV-seronegative. Sequencing was performed on PBMCs. The chain is built from TRBV5-6 and TRBJ1-6; D unresolved. As DNA, the CDR3 is TGTGCCAGCAGCTTGTGGCGCACAGAGAATAATTCACCCCTCCACTTT. The encoded protein is CASSLWRTENNSPLHF.